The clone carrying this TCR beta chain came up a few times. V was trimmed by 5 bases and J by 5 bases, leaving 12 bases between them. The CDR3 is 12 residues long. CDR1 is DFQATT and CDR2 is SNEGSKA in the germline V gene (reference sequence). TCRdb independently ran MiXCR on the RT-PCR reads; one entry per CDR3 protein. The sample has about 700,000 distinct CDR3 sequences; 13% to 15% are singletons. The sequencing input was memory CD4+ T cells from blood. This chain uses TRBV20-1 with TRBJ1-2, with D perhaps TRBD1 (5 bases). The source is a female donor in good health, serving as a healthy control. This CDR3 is CSAPDRHYGYTF. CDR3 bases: TGCAGTGCTCCCGACAGACATTATGGCTACACCTTC.